This TCR beta chain was identified in a study of blood T cells in healthy people across ages. Combining a sample-barcoded 5' primer with a J-beta primer mix, a second PCR ran for roughly 7 to 12 cycles. From the 5' RACE reads, TCRdb called clonotypes with MiXCR, one entry per CDR3 protein. The sample consists of some 780,000 distinct CDR3 sequences, roughly three fifths of them appearing once. This CDR3 is built from 15 residues. Germline CDR1 reads KGHDR; CDR2 reads SFDVKD. Trimming removed 3 bases from V and 5 bases from J, with 15 bases in between. The sequence was collected from a man aged 40-50 years in good health. The rearrangement uses TRBV24-1 and TRBJ2-5, with D unresolved. The sequenced sample was blood. The CDR3 region is CATSDPRSVSETQYF. Written as DNA, the CDR3 is TGTGCCACCAGTGATCCCCGGTCTGTCTCTGAGACCCAGTACTTC.